One and the same sample provided the 27 T cell receptor beta chains below, sequenced in a study of T cells in localized non-small cell lung cancer. The protocol was immunoSEQ multiplex PCR, while the TCRdb copy is restricted to in-frame clones and leaves out a portion. This sample yields 70,000 to 95,000 clones, of which under 95% are seen a single time; roughly 4.3% belongs to the top ten. The source was PBMCs, collected before any cancer treatment. The receptors shown here come from a woman aged 40-75 years with stage II squamous cell lung carcinoma.

V usage is TRBV28 and J usage is TRBJ1-5, with D tentatively TRBD1 (6 bases). V gave up 5 bases and J gave up 5 bases, with 13 bases separating them. Germline CDR1 and CDR2: MDHEN and SYDVKM. This CDR3 has 14 amino acids. CDR3 amino acids: CASSPTGSDQPQHF. In DNA form, the CDR3 reads TGTGCCAGCAGTCCTACAGGGTCCGATCAGCCCCAGCATTTT.

The V gene is TRBV29-1, the J gene TRBJ2-5; 7 bases match TRBD1. There are 12 residues in the CDR3. Germline V gives CDR1 SQVTM, CDR2 ANQGSEA. V shed 7 bases and J 2 bases; nucleotides not matched to a gene: 4. The CDR3 sequence is CSAGDRQETQYF. The CDR3 DNA reads as TGCAGCGCAGGGGACAGACAAGAGACCCAGTACTTC.

V usage is TRBV5-1 and J usage is TRBJ2-7; D perhaps matches TRBD2 (7 bases). V lost 0 bases to trimming and J lost 4 bases, with 20 bases between them. The length of the CDR3 is 17 residues. Germline values: CDR1 SGHRS, CDR2 YFSETQ. The DNA of the CDR3 is TGCGCCAGCAGCTTGGGTGGCGGGGGACACACTCTGTACGAGCAGTACTTC. Translating it yields CASSLGGGGHTLYEQYF.

The chain has TRBV7-9 and TRBJ1-1; TRBD1 matches at 9 bases. With 5 bases clipped from V and 11 bases from J, the junction kept 9 bases outside the gene matches. The CDR3 covers 13 residues. In germline, CDR1 is SEHNR, CDR2 FQNEAQ (reference sequence). The DNA for the CDR3 is TGTGCCAGCAGCACGACAGGGGGGATATCGGCTTTCTTT. Translation: CASSTTGGISAFF.

This clone showed up just once. V is TRBV5-1 and J is TRBJ1-2, with unresolved D. Trimming left V 1 base short and J 4 bases short, with 14 bases between. This CDR3 is 15 amino acids long. Looked up from germline, CDR1 is SGHRS and CDR2 is YFSETQ. The CDR3 DNA sequence: TGCGCCAGCAGCTTGATACAGCCCGCAATCTATGGCTACACCTTC. Protein: CASSLIQPAIYGYTF.

This clone was detected a few times. The genes are TRBV5-1 and TRBJ1-2, with a weak D call TRBD1 (6 bases). The CDR3 length is 16 residues. From germline, CDR1 is SGHRS and CDR2 YFSETQ. V was clipped by 0 bases and J by 6 bases, with 18 bases between them. DNA for the CDR3: TGCGCCAGCAGCTTGGGCGGACAGTATCAAGTCCATGGCTACACCTTC. As protein: CASSLGGQYQVHGYTF.

The gene calls are TRBV7-8 and TRBJ1-6; tentative D call: TRBD1 (5 bases). CDR3 length: 14 residues. The V end lost 5 bases, the J end lost 9 bases, and 14 bases lay between the germline ends. Germline V gene data show CDR1 as SGHVS and CDR2 as FQNEAQ. CDR3 sequence (DNA): TGTGCCAGCAGCCGTTTCCTGGGGGGTTCACCCCTCCACTTT. This codes for CASSRFLGGSPLHF.

As regards this clone: The same CDR3 also results from other DNA sequences found in this sample. The gene calls are TRBV4-1 and TRBJ2-1, with D unresolved. Per germline, CDR1 MGHRA and CDR2 YSYEKL. V lost 1 base, J lost 4 bases, and 8 bases lay in between. The CDR3 has 14 amino acids. The CDR3 DNA reads as TGCGCCAGCAGCCAAGTGGCCACTTACAATGAGCAGTTCTTC. Its translation is CASSQVATYNEQFF.

The V gene is TRBV19, the J gene TRBJ2-2, with D hard to call. CDR1 is LNHDA and CDR2 is SQIVND in the germline V gene (reference sequence). The CDR3 is made up of 14 amino acids. The ends were cut back, 5 bases at V and 1 base at J, with 8 bases in the middle. The CDR3 region is CASSLGQNTGELFF. The CDR3 bases are TGTGCCAGTAGTCTGGGTCAGAACACCGGGGAGCTGTTTTTT.

A word on this clone: An end of the junction does not agree with germline; a read error may underlie this. CDR3 protein: CSGSTNEKLFF. As DNA, the CDR3 is TGTAGCGGATCAACTAATGAAAAACTGTTTTTT. The chain couples TRBV20-1 to TRBJ1-4, with D unclear. This CDR3 comprises 11 residues. Germline CDR1 and CDR2: DFQATT and SNEGSKA (reference sequence).

The rearrangement uses TRBV7-9 and TRBJ2-5; D is unresolved. The CDR3 is 16 amino acids. Trimming took off 6 bases at V and 0 bases at J, with 17 bases between the two ends. Germline V gene data show CDR1 as SEHNR and CDR2 as FQNEAQ (reference sequence). The CDR3, as DNA: TGTGCCAGCAGTCTATACATGGGAAAGTACCAAGAGACCCAGTACTTC. Translated, it gives CASSLYMGKYQETQYF.

The rearrangement uses TRBV5-1 and TRBJ1-1, with TRBD1 matching 8 bases. CDR3 length equals 15 residues. Germline CDR1 is SGHRS and CDR2 is YFSETQ. V was pared by 4 bases and J by 11 bases, with 16 bases of the junction left unmatched. The DNA for the CDR3 is TGCGCCAGCAGCAGCGGACAGGGACGGGCCGGTGATGCTTTCTTT. Amino acid sequence: CASSSGQGRAGDAFF.

This chain uses TRBV19 with TRBJ2-1, with a weak D call TRBD2 (5 bases). The CDR3 spans 15 residues. Looked up from germline, CDR1 is LNHDA and CDR2 is SQIVND (reference sequence). Trimming shortened V by 5 bases and J by 10 bases, and 21 bases separated the two germline ends. This CDR3 is CASSLPSTAATEQFF. For the CDR3, the DNA is TGTGCCAGTAGTCTACCCTCCACAGCGGCCACGGAGCAGTTCTTC.

The chain joins TRBV18 to TRBJ2-7; TRBD1 is a possible D gene (6 bases). This CDR3 is 19 amino acids long. Germline CDR1 KGHSH, CDR2 LQKENI. Trimming left V 1 base short and J 3 bases short, with 25 bases between. The CDR3 sequence is CASSPLQSTGTPAFYEQYF. In DNA form, the CDR3 reads TGTGCCAGCTCACCACTTCAGTCAACAGGGACGCCGGCTTTCTACGAGCAGTACTTC.

This sequence joins TRBV7-2 and TRBJ1-5, with TRBD1 matching over 10 bases. CDR1 and CDR2 (germline): SGHTA, FQGNSA. Trimming cost V 5 bases and J 6 bases; bases outside gene matches: 4. This CDR3 has 14 residues. CDR3: CASSTGQGSQPQHF. The CDR3 DNA is TGTGCCAGCAGCACGGGACAGGGGAGTCAGCCCCAGCATTTT. The whole variable domain, remainder taken from reference TRBV7-2 and TRBJ1-5, is GAGVSQSPSNKVTEKGKDVELRCDPISGHTALYWYRQSLGQGLEFLIYFQGNSAPDKSGLPSDRFSAERTGGSVSTLTIQRTQQEDSAVYLCASSTGQGSQPQHFGDGTRLSIL.

The V gene is TRBV2, the J gene TRBJ1-2, with 11 bases lining up with TRBD1. The CDR3 extends over 12 amino acids. Per germline, CDR1 SNHLY and CDR2 FYNNEI. The junction had 4 bases not matched to a gene; V was cut back by 8 bases and J by 8 bases. The CDR3 is CASAGTGGGYTF. For the CDR3, the DNA is TGTGCCAGCGCCGGGACAGGGGGGGGCTACACCTTC.

This chain uses TRBV15 with TRBJ2-1, with no clear D. This CDR3 has 11 amino acids. Deletions cut 5 bases from V and 7 bases from J, with 6 bases between. The germline CDR1 and CDR2 sequences are LNHNV and YYDKDF (reference sequence). The CDR3 here is CATSPGNEQFF. Written as DNA, the CDR3 is TGTGCCACCAGCCCTGGAAATGAGCAGTTCTTC.

The chain combines TRBV10-2 with TRBJ1-6, with 8 bases identical to TRBD1. This CDR3 spans 15 amino acids. CDR1 is WSHSY and CDR2 is SAAADI in the germline V gene. The J segment lost 5 bases and the V segment lost 7 bases, leaving 7 bases of the junction unmatched. The CDR3 DNA reads as TGCGCCAGCACCTGGACAGGGTCGGATAATTCACCCCTCCACTTT. The encoded protein is CASTWTGSDNSPLHF.

J is TRBJ2-3 and V is TRBV5-1; no firm D call. The CDR3 covers 13 residues. Trimming left V 1 base short and J 0 bases short, with 3 bases between. The germline gives CDR1 SGHRS, CDR2 YFSETQ. The CDR3 sequence: CASSLLSTDTQYF. As DNA, the CDR3 is TGCGCCAGCAGCTTGCTAAGCACAGATACGCAGTATTTT.

Turning to this clone: The junction shows a germline mismatch at one end, possibly a read error. The chain joins TRBV2 to TRBJ1-1; D gene unclear. This CDR3 spans 12 amino acids. Germline-derived CDR1 and CDR2 are SNHLY and FYNNEI. Here the CDR3 DNA reads TGTGCCAGCAGGGAAGGTATGGGTGAAGCTTTCTTT. Protein: CASREGMGEAFF.

The J gene is TRBJ1-1, the V gene TRBV10-3; TRBD1 agrees at 9 bases. V was pared by 4 bases and J by 0 bases, with 3 bases of the junction left unmatched. This CDR3 is built from 15 residues. Per the germline V gene, CDR1 is ENHRY and CDR2 is SYGVKD. CDR3 nucleotides: TGTGCCATCAGTGGGGACAGGGAGATGAACACTGAAGCTTTCTTT. Translating it yields CAISGDREMNTEAFF.

The gene calls are TRBV6-1 and TRBJ2-7; D ambiguous. V was trimmed by 2 bases and J by 0 bases, leaving 8 bases between them. The CDR3 covers 14 residues. Germline V lookup: CDR1 MNHNS, CDR2 SASEGT. CDR3 sequence (DNA): TGTGCCAGCAGTGAAATGGTCACCTCCTACGAGCAGTACTTC. Its translation: CASSEMVTSYEQYF.

In this sample, this clone turned up once. The chain recombines TRBV28 with TRBJ2-7; either TRBD1 or TRBD2 may fit D (5 bases each). The CDR3 has 17 amino acids. Trimming left V 3 bases short and J 2 bases short, with 20 bases between. Germline assignment: CDR1 MDHEN and CDR2 SYDVKM. The CDR3 DNA is TGTGCCAGCAGTTTTTGGCCCTCGGGACCGACCACCTACGAGCAGTACTTC. Its protein is CASSFWPSGPTTYEQYF.

The V gene is TRBV5-1, the J gene TRBJ2-1, with D tentatively TRBD1 (5 bases). Trimming shortened V by 3 bases and J by 2 bases, and 12 bases separated the two germline ends. This CDR3 has 15 residues. From germline, CDR1 is SGHRS and CDR2 YFSETQ. CDR3 nucleotide sequence: TGCGCCAGCAGCTCAGACAGTGAACCCTACAATGAGCAGTTCTTC. This codes for CASSSDSEPYNEQFF.

CDR3 bases: TGTGCCAGTAGTATTGGCCGGGACAGGGGAGGGGGCACTGAAGCTTTCTTT. Amino acid sequence: CASSIGRDRGGGTEAFF. The chain uses TRBV19 and TRBJ1-1; 10 positions agree with TRBD1. The CDR3 loop spans 17 amino acids. J was trimmed by 4 bases and V by 3 bases; bases with no gene match: 11. CDR1 and CDR2 from the germline V gene are LNHDA and SQIVND (reference sequence).

The chain links TRBV7-9 to TRBJ1-2; D is unresolved. Germline V lookup: CDR1 SEHNR, CDR2 FQNEAQ (reference sequence). The CDR3 totals 13 residues. Trimming removed 3 bases at V and 6 bases at J, with 11 bases between. The CDR3 DNA reads TGTGCCAGCAGCTTGGCAAGATCGCATGGCTACACCTTC. This encodes CASSLARSHGYTF.

The chain employs TRBV15 and TRBJ2-7; D is unclear. Germline V gene data show CDR1 as LNHNV and CDR2 as YYDKDF (reference sequence). Trimming shortened V by 0 bases and J by 5 bases, and 8 bases separated the two germline ends. This CDR3 is 13 amino acids long. This CDR3 is CATSRDHGDEQYF. The CDR3 region has the DNA TGTGCCACCAGCAGAGATCATGGCGACGAGCAGTACTTC.